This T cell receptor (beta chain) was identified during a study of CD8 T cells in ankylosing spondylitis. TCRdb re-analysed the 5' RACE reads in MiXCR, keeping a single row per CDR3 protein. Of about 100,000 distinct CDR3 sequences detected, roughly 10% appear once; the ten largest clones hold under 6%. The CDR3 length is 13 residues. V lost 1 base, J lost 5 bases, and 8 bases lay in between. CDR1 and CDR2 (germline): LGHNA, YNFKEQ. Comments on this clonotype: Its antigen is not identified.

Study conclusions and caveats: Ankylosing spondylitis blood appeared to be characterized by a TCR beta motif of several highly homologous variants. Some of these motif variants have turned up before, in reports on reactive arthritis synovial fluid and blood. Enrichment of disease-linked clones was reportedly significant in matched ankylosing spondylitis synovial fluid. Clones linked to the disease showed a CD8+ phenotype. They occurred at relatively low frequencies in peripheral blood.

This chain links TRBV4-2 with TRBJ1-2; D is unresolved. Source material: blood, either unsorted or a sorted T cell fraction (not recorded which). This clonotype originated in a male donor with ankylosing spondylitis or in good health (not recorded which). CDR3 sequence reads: CASSQADIYGYTF. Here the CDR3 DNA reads TGTGCCAGCAGCCAAGCTGACATTTATGGCTACACCTTC.